What follows describes a single TCR beta chain. This specimen belongs to a study of T cell changes during pregnancy in multiple sclerosis. The V end lost 2 bases, the J end lost 3 bases, and 8 bases lay between the germline ends. This CDR3 has 13 residues. Germline V gene data show CDR1 as LGHNA and CDR2 as YSLEER. The repertoire was sequenced with immunoSEQ multiplex PCR; TCRdb's copy has only in-frame clones and lacks some. The sample lists some 39,000 clones; 91% were seen once. The source was CD4+ T cells from peripheral blood mononuclear cells, collected in the second trimester of pregnancy. The receptor comes from a female donor in good health, enrolled as a control in a pregnancy study. V gene TRBV4-3 combines with J gene TRBJ2-7; D might be TRBD2 (5 bases). CDR3 nucleotide sequence: TGCGCCAGCAGCCAATACCGGGGCTACGAGCAGTACTTC. Translated, it gives CASSQYRGYEQYF.